These T cell receptor beta chains were read from a single sample in a study of T cell changes during pregnancy in multiple sclerosis. Clones were sequenced by immunoSEQ multiplex PCR, and TCRdb holds only the in-frame ones, with some missing. The sample has 65,000 to 70,000 clones, 92% seen once; the top ten hold roughly 2%. The sample was peripheral blood, taken in the third trimester of pregnancy. The receptors stem from a female donor in good health, enrolled as a control in a pregnancy study. Both conserved end residues are part of each CDR3. Fields, in order: D gene, J gene, clone size, CDR3 length, V gene, CDR3 protein, CDR3 DNA. The D gene is left open where the match is weak. Not every row has a clone size; where given, it reads once, few, many or a size class.

D gene: .; J gene: TRBJ1-1; clone size: .; CDR3 length: 13; V gene: TRBV30; CDR3 protein: CAWGRGLNTEAFF; CDR3 DNA: TGTGCCTGGGGAAGGGGCTTGAACACTGAAGCTTTCTTT
D gene: .; J gene: TRBJ1-1; clone size: .; CDR3 length: 14; V gene: TRBV30; CDR3 protein: CAWSTGIMNTEAFF; CDR3 DNA: TGTGCCTGGAGTACCGGGATCATGAACACTGAAGCTTTCTTT
D gene: .; J gene: TRBJ2-1; clone size: .; CDR3 length: 17; V gene: TRBV28; CDR3 protein: CASTGAFDQGSYNEQFF; CDR3 DNA: TGTGCCAGCACGGGTGCATTCGATCAGGGCTCCTACAATGAGCAGTTCTTC
D gene: .; J gene: TRBJ2-1; clone size: once; CDR3 length: 14; V gene: TRBV7-2; CDR3 protein: CASSLGLSYNEQFF; CDR3 DNA: TGTGCCAGCAGCTTAGGACTGTCCTACAATGAGCAGTTCTTC
D gene: .; J gene: TRBJ1-5; clone size: few; CDR3 length: 14; V gene: TRBV11-2; CDR3 protein: CASSRGGNNQPQHF; CDR3 DNA: TGTGCCAGCAGCCGCGGAGGAAACAATCAGCCCCAGCATTTT
D gene: TRBD1; J gene: TRBJ1-1; clone size: few; CDR3 length: 15; V gene: TRBV2; CDR3 protein: CATRQGAYGNTEAFF; CDR3 DNA: TGTGCCACCCGACAGGGGGCTTATGGGAACACTGAAGCTTTCTTT
D gene: .; J gene: TRBJ2-2; clone size: .; CDR3 length: 14; V gene: TRBV5-6; CDR3 protein: CASSSLASTGELFF; CDR3 DNA: TGTGCCAGCAGCAGTCTAGCCTCCACCGGGGAGCTGTTTTTT
D gene: TRBD1; J gene: TRBJ2-5; clone size: .; CDR3 length: 15; V gene: TRBV5-1; CDR3 protein: CASSTYRQGLETQYF; CDR3 DNA: TGCGCCAGCAGCACCTACCGACAGGGGCTCGAGACCCAGTACTTC
D gene: TRBD2; J gene: TRBJ2-1; clone size: .; CDR3 length: 15; V gene: TRBV19; CDR3 protein: CASSTLAGDYNEQFF; CDR3 DNA: TGTGCCAGTAGTACTCTAGCGGGAGACTACAATGAGCAGTTCTTC
D gene: TRBD2; J gene: TRBJ2-3; clone size: .; CDR3 length: 18; V gene: TRBV6-1; CDR3 protein: CASSEGASGSTVTDTQYF; CDR3 DNA: TGTGCCAGCAGTGAAGGCGCTAGCGGGAGTACTGTCACAGATACGCAGTATTTT
D gene: TRBD2; J gene: TRBJ2-7; clone size: .; CDR3 length: 16; V gene: TRBV29-1; CDR3 protein: CSAVGLAGGSSYEQYF; CDR3 DNA: TGCAGCGCCGTGGGACTAGCGGGGGGTAGCTCCTACGAGCAGTACTTC
D gene: TRBD1; J gene: TRBJ1-6; clone size: .; CDR3 length: 16; V gene: TRBV18; CDR3 protein: CASSPQTGDSSSPLHF; CDR3 DNA: TGTGCCAGCTCCCCGCAGACAGGGGATTCTAGTTCACCCCTCCACTTT
D gene: .; J gene: TRBJ1-2; clone size: .; CDR3 length: 13; V gene: TRBV7-9; CDR3 protein: CASSLSGLYGYTF; CDR3 DNA: TGTGCCAGCAGCTTATCAGGGCTCTATGGCTACACCTTC
D gene: .; J gene: TRBJ2-1; clone size: .; CDR3 length: 14; V gene: TRBV19; CDR3 protein: CASSIKWLDNEQFF; CDR3 DNA: TGTGCCAGTAGTATAAAATGGCTCGACAATGAGCAGTTCTTC
D gene: .; J gene: TRBJ1-6; clone size: .; CDR3 length: 14; V gene: TRBV5-4; CDR3 protein: CASSFWALNSPLHF; CDR3 DNA: TGTGCCAGCAGCTTCTGGGCCCTCAATTCACCCCTCCACTTT
D gene: TRBD2; J gene: TRBJ2-5; clone size: once; CDR3 length: 17; V gene: TRBV7-8; CDR3 protein: CASSLAVGGVVKETQYF; CDR3 DNA: TGTGCCAGCAGCTTAGCGGTCGGGGGGGTCGTAAAAGAGACCCAGTACTTC
D gene: TRBD2; J gene: TRBJ2-1; clone size: .; CDR3 length: 14; V gene: TRBV7-9; CDR3 protein: CASSLAGGPNEQFF; CDR3 DNA: TGTGCCAGCAGCTTAGCGGGAGGGCCCAATGAGCAGTTCTTC
D gene: .; J gene: TRBJ1-4; clone size: .; CDR3 length: 16; V gene: TRBV18; CDR3 protein: CASSPATGLPNEKLFF; CDR3 DNA: TGTGCCAGCTCACCGGCCACAGGGCTGCCTAATGAAAAACTGTTTTTT
D gene: .; J gene: TRBJ1-3; clone size: .; CDR3 length: 13; V gene: TRBV18; CDR3 protein: CASSAGVGNTIYF; CDR3 DNA: TGTGCCAGCTCGGCAGGGGTTGGAAACACCATATATTTT
D gene: TRBD1; J gene: TRBJ2-6; clone size: .; CDR3 length: 16; V gene: TRBV4-3; CDR3 protein: CASSHDRASGANVLTF; CDR3 DNA: TGCGCCAGCAGCCATGACAGGGCCTCTGGGGCCAACGTCCTGACTTTC
D gene: .; J gene: TRBJ1-5; clone size: .; CDR3 length: 14; V gene: TRBV18; CDR3 protein: CASSGGGGDQPQHF; CDR3 DNA: TGTGCCAGCTCAGGGGGGGGCGGCGATCAGCCCCAGCATTTT
D gene: .; J gene: TRBJ2-3; clone size: .; CDR3 length: 15; V gene: TRBV29-1; CDR3 protein: CSVESKGSGPDTQYF; CDR3 DNA: TGCAGCGTTGAATCAAAGGGTAGCGGCCCAGATACGCAGTATTTT
D gene: .; J gene: TRBJ1-2; clone size: .; CDR3 length: 12; V gene: TRBV5-6; CDR3 protein: CASSTYRVGYTF; CDR3 DNA: TGTGCCAGCAGCACCTACAGGGTTGGCTACACCTTC
D gene: TRBD2; J gene: TRBJ2-1; clone size: once; CDR3 length: 17; V gene: TRBV4-3; CDR3 protein: CASSPRLGGKGPNEQFF; CDR3 DNA: TGCGCCAGCAGCCCCCGCCTCGGGGGGAAGGGCCCCAATGAGCAGTTCTTC
D gene: TRBD2; J gene: TRBJ2-1; clone size: .; CDR3 length: 17; V gene: TRBV27; CDR3 protein: CASSLPKLAGGYNEQFF; CDR3 DNA: TGTGCCAGCAGTTTACCCAAACTAGCGGGAGGTTACAATGAGCAGTTCTTC
D gene: TRBD1; J gene: TRBJ2-1; clone size: .; CDR3 length: 17; V gene: TRBV7-9; CDR3 protein: CASSSHHRGQGLNEQFF; CDR3 DNA: TGTGCCAGCAGCTCCCACCATAGAGGACAGGGTCTAAATGAGCAGTTCTTC
D gene: .; J gene: TRBJ2-1; clone size: .; CDR3 length: 11; V gene: TRBV20-1; CDR3 protein: CSAPRAVEQFF; CDR3 DNA: TGCAGTGCCCCCAGGGCGGTTGAGCAGTTCTTC
D gene: .; J gene: TRBJ2-1; clone size: .; CDR3 length: 14; V gene: TRBV7-9; CDR3 protein: CASSLQGRRNEQFF; CDR3 DNA: TGTGCCAGCAGCTTACAGGGGCGCAGAAATGAGCAGTTCTTC
D gene: TRBD2; J gene: TRBJ2-7; clone size: .; CDR3 length: 14; V gene: TRBV13; CDR3 protein: CASSPPGLNYEQYF; CDR3 DNA: TGTGCCAGCAGCCCACCGGGACTAAACTACGAGCAGTACTTC
D gene: .; J gene: TRBJ1-4; clone size: .; CDR3 length: 15; V gene: TRBV6-1; CDR3 protein: CASSEEAGTNEKLFF; CDR3 DNA: TGTGCCAGCAGTGAAGAGGCGGGCACTAATGAAAAACTGTTTTTT
D gene: .; J gene: TRBJ2-3; clone size: .; CDR3 length: 16; V gene: TRBV9; CDR3 protein: CASSRPPSGAADTQYF; CDR3 DNA: TGTGCCAGCAGCCGACCACCTAGTGGGGCGGCGGATACGCAGTATTTT
D gene: TRBD2; J gene: TRBJ2-1; clone size: .; CDR3 length: 17; V gene: TRBV2; CDR3 protein: CASIGTSGGARYNEQFF; CDR3 DNA: TGTGCCAGCATAGGGACTAGCGGGGGGGCGCGGTACAATGAGCAGTTCTTC